Following are 29 T cell receptor beta chains from one sample sequenced in a study of pediatric ulcerative colitis. Sequencing was performed with immunoSEQ multiplex PCR; in TCRdb, only in-frame clones are kept and a portion is missing. The data show about 64,000 clones, about nine tenths seen once. What was sequenced was blood. Receptors were obtained from a boy aged 5 to 17 with severe ulcerative colitis.

The J gene is TRBJ2-6, the V gene TRBV7-9, with unresolved D. Per the germline V gene, CDR1 is SEHNR and CDR2 is FQNEAQ (reference sequence). This CDR3 region has 11 residues. Deletions cut 8 bases from V and 4 bases from J, with 3 bases between. The CDR3 DNA follows: TGTGCCAGCGAGGGGGCCAACGTCCTGACTTTC. The encoded protein is CASEGANVLTF.

The CDR3 reads CASSIGGSEQFF. The CDR3 nucleotides read TGTGCCAGTAGTATAGGAGGGAGTGAGCAGTTCTTC. The chain carries TRBV19 and TRBJ2-1; D possibly corresponds to TRBD2 (5 bases). V was pared by 1 base and J by 9 bases, with 7 bases between. CDR1 and CDR2 (germline): LNHDA, SQIVND (reference sequence). CDR3 size: 12 residues.

This chain joins TRBV19 and TRBJ1-5; D is ambiguous. The germline gives CDR1 LNHDA, CDR2 SQIVND (reference sequence). The CDR3 is 13 amino acids. Deletions cut 7 bases from V and 1 base from J, with 8 bases between. CDR3 protein: CASTTLSNQPQHF. The CDR3 coding sequence is TGTGCCAGTACCACGCTAAGCAATCAGCCCCAGCATTTT. Based on the CDR3 plus reference TRBV19 and TRBJ1-5, the full variable domain is DGGITQSPKYLFRKEGQNVTLSCEQNLNHDAMYWYRQDPGQGLRLIYYSQIVNDFQKGDIAEGYSVSREKKESFPLTVTSAQKNPTAFYLCASTTLSNQPQHFGDGTRLSIL.

In DNA, the CDR3 is TGTGCCAGCAGCTTCATGACTAGCGGGAGCAATGAGCAGTTCTTC. This gives the protein CASSFMTSGSNEQFF. This chain joins TRBV7-2 and TRBJ2-1; TRBD2 agrees at 12 bases. The trim removed 3 bases at V and 6 bases at J, leaving 3 bases unmatched. CDR1 is SGHTA and CDR2 is FQGNSA in the germline V gene. CDR3 length: 15 amino acids.

This chain links TRBV9 with TRBJ2-6; no definite D call. The CDR3 covers 13 residues. Germline CDR1 SGDLS, CDR2 YYNGEE. V shed 4 bases and J shed 2 bases, with 4 bases lying between them. The CDR3 DNA reads as TGTGCCAGCAGCACCCCTGGGGCCAACGTCCTGACTTTC. Protein: CASSTPGANVLTF.

This chain links TRBV9 with TRBJ2-1; no reliable D call. CDR1 is SGDLS, CDR2 YYNGEE, per germline. The CDR3 is made up of 16 amino acids. Trimming removed 4 bases at V and 0 bases at J, with 14 bases between. The CDR3 is CASSPTGVSSYNEQFF. The CDR3 DNA reads TGTGCCAGCAGCCCGACCGGAGTAAGCTCCTACAATGAGCAGTTCTTC.

This chain uses TRBV4-1 with TRBJ2-3, with 8 bases lining up with TRBD2. V was clipped by 2 bases and J by 1 base; unmatched bases: 2. This CDR3 contains 15 residues. The V gene's germline CDR1 is MGHRA and CDR2 YSYEKL. CDR3 region: CASSQKLAGTDTQYF. DNA for the CDR3: TGCGCCAGCAGCCAAAAACTAGCGGGCACAGATACGCAGTATTTT.

The V call is TRBV19, the J call TRBJ1-5; TRBD1 agrees at 7 bases. The CDR3 runs to 15 residues. Per germline, CDR1 LNHDA and CDR2 SQIVND (reference sequence). V lost 3 bases, J lost 4 bases, and 6 bases stayed unmatched. The CDR3 spells CASSIGRGPNQPQHF. The CDR3 bases are TGTGCCAGTAGTATTGGGAGGGGGCCAAATCAGCCCCAGCATTTT.

The V gene is TRBV4-1, the J gene TRBJ1-4; 7 bases line up with TRBD1. Germline CDR1 is MGHRA and CDR2 is YSYEKL. CDR3 length: 14 amino acids. The junction had 4 bases not matched to a gene; V was cut back by 6 bases and J by 3 bases. The CDR3 here is CASRPGQSNEKLFF. The CDR3 bases are TGCGCCAGCAGGCCGGGACAGTCTAATGAAAAACTGTTTTTT.

Note on this clone: Sequence at one end of the junction differs from germline and may be a read error. The V and J genes are TRBV7-7 and TRBJ2-7, with D possibly TRBD2 on 5 matching bases. The CDR3 runs to 12 residues. In germline, CDR1 is SSHAT, CDR2 FNYEAQ (reference sequence). CDR3 in amino acids: CASSHDGNEQYF. CDR3 DNA sequence: TGTGCTAGCAGCCATGACGGGAACGAGCAGTACTTC.

The chain is built from TRBV7-9 and TRBJ2-2, with 8 bases matching TRBD1. CDR1 and CDR2 from the germline V gene are SEHNR and FQNEAQ (reference sequence). Germline trimming cut 1 base from V and 6 bases from J; bases unmatched to any gene: 4. The CDR3 is 15 amino acids. CDR3 amino acids: CASSLDRGQAGELFF. The CDR3 DNA reads as TGTGCCAGCAGCTTAGACAGGGGACAGGCCGGGGAGCTGTTTTTT.

V and J are TRBV19 and TRBJ1-4; D is possibly TRBD1 (5 bases). V was clipped by 6 bases and J by 10 bases, with 12 bases between them. The germline V gene has CDR1 LNHDA and CDR2 SQIVND (reference sequence). The CDR3 runs 12 residues. The CDR3 DNA follows: TGTGCCAGTAGCGTGACAGAAGGAAAACTGTTTTTT. The encoded protein is CASSVTEGKLFF.

In regard to this clone: An end of the junction does not agree with germline; a read error may underlie this. This chain joins TRBV19 and TRBJ2-1; D ambiguous. The CDR3 consists of 13 residues. Germline CDR1 reads LNHDA; CDR2 reads SQIVND (reference sequence). For the CDR3, the DNA is TGTGCCAGTAGTTTAGACCAGACGAATGAGCAGTTCTTC. Its translation: CASSLDQTNEQFF.

The chain uses TRBV5-1 and TRBJ2-7; a possible D gene is TRBD2 (6 bases). Per germline, CDR1 SGHRS and CDR2 YFSETQ. This CDR3 spans 15 amino acids. Deletions cut 0 bases from V and 1 base from J, with 11 bases between. The CDR3 spells CASSLELAASYEQYF. In DNA, the CDR3 is TGCGCCAGCAGCTTGGAATTAGCGGCGTCCTACGAGCAGTACTTC.

This clone was counted once. Here the CDR3 DNA reads TGTGCCAGCAGTTTAAGAGCGGGAGGTAAAACCAGCTCCTACAATGAGCAGTTCTTC. The encoded protein is CASSLRAGGKTSSYNEQFF. The chain employs TRBV27 and TRBJ2-1; 9 bases line up with TRBD2. V shed 2 bases, J shed 0 bases, and the junction held 11 bases outside the gene matches. Germline CDR1 MNHEY, CDR2 SMNVEV (reference sequence). The CDR3 has 19 residues.

This chain connects TRBV18 to TRBJ1-5; 12 nucleotides align to TRBD1. Germline V CDR1 and CDR2: KGHSH, LQKENI. The CDR3 contains 19 residues. With V trimmed by 6 bases and J by 7 bases, 19 bases remained unmatched. The CDR3 DNA reads TGTGCCAGCTCCCCTATGGGCCGGGGACAGGGGGCTCGTGAACAGCCCCAGCATTTT. It yields the protein CASSPMGRGQGAREQPQHF.

This chain joins TRBV5-1 and TRBJ2-2, with unresolved D. CDR3 length: 12 amino acids. V lost 2 bases to trimming and J lost 2 bases, with 1 base between them. CDR1 and CDR2 (germline): SGHRS, YFSETQ. In DNA form, the CDR3 reads TGCGCCAGCAGCTTTAACACCGGGGAGCTGTTTTTT. Protein sequence: CASSFNTGELFF.

The chain combines TRBV30 with TRBJ2-3, with D hard to call. Germline CDR1 is GTSNPN and CDR2 is SVGIG (reference sequence). With 3 bases removed from V and 5 bases from J, the gap between germline ends came to 18 bases. CDR3 length: 15 residues. CDR3 in amino acids: CAWRTISTSGDTQYF. For the CDR3, the DNA is TGTGCCTGGAGGACGATATCAACGTCTGGAGATACGCAGTATTTT.

The chain carries TRBV11-3 and TRBJ2-1, with 8 bases identical to TRBD2. The CDR3 is 14 amino acids. Per the germline V gene, CDR1 is SGHNT and CDR2 is YENEEA. Trimming cost V 0 bases and J 7 bases; bases outside gene matches: 2. CDR3: CASSLETGGNEQFF. CDR3 DNA: TGTGCCAGCAGCTTAGAGACGGGGGGGAATGAGCAGTTCTTC.

CDR3 sequence (DNA): TGTGCCAGCACCCCTCCCAGGACTAGCAGCTACGAGCAGTACTTC. Translated: CASTPPRTSSYEQYF. This chain joins TRBV6-6 and TRBJ2-7; 8 bases are a match to TRBD2. The CDR3 is made up of 15 amino acids. With V trimmed by 7 bases and J by 3 bases, 11 bases remained unmatched. From germline, CDR1 is MNHNY and CDR2 SVGAGI (reference sequence).

The rearrangement links TRBV5-1 to TRBJ2-7, with TRBD1 matching over 9 bases. V lost 3 bases, J lost 4 bases, and 5 bases stayed unmatched. The CDR3 has 14 residues. Germline CDR1 SGHRS, CDR2 YFSETQ. CDR3 region: CASSSGQGAYEQYF. As DNA, the CDR3 is TGCGCCAGCAGCTCGGGACAGGGAGCGTACGAGCAGTACTTC.

The chain is built from TRBV4-3 and TRBJ2-1; 7 positions match TRBD2. Germline-derived CDR1 and CDR2 are LGHNA and YSLEER. J was trimmed by 3 bases and V by 1 base; bases with no gene match: 6. CDR3 length: 16 amino acids. This chain's CDR3 is CASSQATSGDYNEQFF. The CDR3 bases are TGCGCCAGCAGCCAAGCGACGAGCGGGGACTACAATGAGCAGTTCTTC.

V and J are TRBV19 and TRBJ1-2; TRBD1 is a possible D gene (5 bases). In germline, CDR1 is LNHDA, CDR2 SQIVND (reference sequence). The CDR3 has 14 residues. Trimming removed 4 bases from V and 3 bases from J, with 12 bases in between. The CDR3: CASSNTGTDYGYTF. The CDR3, as DNA: TGTGCCAGTAGTAATACCGGGACGGACTATGGCTACACCTTC.

The rearrangement links TRBV7-9 to TRBJ2-1, with 12 positions matching TRBD2. J was trimmed by 4 bases and V by 6 bases; bases with no gene match: 7. The CDR3 consists of 16 residues. Germline V gene lookup returns CDR1 SEHNR and CDR2 FQNEAQ (reference sequence). CDR3 nucleotide sequence: TGTGCCAGCAGAGATTCCGGGACTAGCGGGTACAATGAGCAGTTCTTC. Its protein product is CASRDSGTSGYNEQFF. The whole variable domain, remainder taken from reference TRBV7-9 and TRBJ2-1, is DTGVSQNPRHKITKRGQNVTFRCDPISEHNRLYWYRQTLGQGPEFLTYFQNEAQLEKSRLLSDRFSAERPKGSFSTLEIQRTEQGDSAMYLCASRDSGTSGYNEQFFGPGTRLTVL.

The rearrangement links TRBV27 to TRBJ2-5; D is unclear. V gave up 10 bases and J gave up 5 bases, with 8 bases separating them. This CDR3 contains 10 residues. The germline V gene encodes CDR1 MNHEY and CDR2 SMNVEV (reference sequence). The CDR3 coding sequence is TGTGCCATAACAAGTGAGACCCAGTACTTC. It codes for CAITSETQYF.

This rearrangement joins TRBV14 to TRBJ2-1; 7 nucleotides agree with TRBD2. The CDR3 runs to 16 residues. The germline gives CDR1 SGHDN, CDR2 FVKESK. After removal of 2 bases from V and 10 bases from J, the junction contained 14 bases not matched to a gene. In DNA, the CDR3 is TGTGCCAGCAGCCAACTTCCGGGAGGAGGAGGATGGGAGCAGTTCTTC. Its protein product is CASSQLPGGGGWEQFF. Full variable domain (rest looked up from reference TRBV14 and TRBJ2-1): EAGVTQFPSHSVIEKGQTVTLRCDPISGHDNLYWYRRVMGKEIKFLLHFVKESKQDESGMPNNRFLAERTGGTYSTLKVQPAELEDSGVYFCASSQLPGGGGWEQFFGPGTRLTVL.

The chain couples TRBV19 to TRBJ2-7, with TRBD1 as a possible D gene (6 bases). The length of the CDR3 is 14 residues. Germline V CDR1 and CDR2: LNHDA, SQIVND (reference sequence). The V and J ends lost 4 bases and 4 bases respectively, with 14 bases between them. The CDR3 is CASSRGTRDYEQYF. The CDR3, as DNA: TGTGCCAGTAGTAGAGGGACACGGGATTACGAGCAGTACTTC. Combining the CDR3 with reference TRBV19 and TRBJ2-7 gives the whole variable domain DGGITQSPKYLFRKEGQNVTLSCEQNLNHDAMYWYRQDPGQGLRLIYYSQIVNDFQKGDIAEGYSVSREKKESFPLTVTSAQKNPTAFYLCASSRGTRDYEQYFGPGTRLTVT.

This sequence joins TRBV7-2 and TRBJ2-3, with 7 bases lining up with TRBD2. Germline V gene lookup returns CDR1 SGHTA and CDR2 FQGNSA. The CDR3 runs to 14 residues. Germline trimming cut 5 bases from V and 1 base from J; bases unmatched to any gene: 3. DNA for the CDR3: TGTGCCAGCAGCACTACTAGCGGCACAGATACGCAGTATTTT. Residues: CASSTTSGTDTQYF.

J is TRBJ1-3 and V is TRBV7-9; D not resolved. V lost 5 bases, J lost 0 bases, and 11 bases lay in between. Germline CDR1 reads SEHNR; CDR2 reads FQNEAQ (reference sequence). The CDR3 length is 15 residues. CDR3 DNA: TGTGCCAGCAGCCTCACGATGCCCTCTGGAAACACCATATATTTT. Protein sequence: CASSLTMPSGNTIYF.